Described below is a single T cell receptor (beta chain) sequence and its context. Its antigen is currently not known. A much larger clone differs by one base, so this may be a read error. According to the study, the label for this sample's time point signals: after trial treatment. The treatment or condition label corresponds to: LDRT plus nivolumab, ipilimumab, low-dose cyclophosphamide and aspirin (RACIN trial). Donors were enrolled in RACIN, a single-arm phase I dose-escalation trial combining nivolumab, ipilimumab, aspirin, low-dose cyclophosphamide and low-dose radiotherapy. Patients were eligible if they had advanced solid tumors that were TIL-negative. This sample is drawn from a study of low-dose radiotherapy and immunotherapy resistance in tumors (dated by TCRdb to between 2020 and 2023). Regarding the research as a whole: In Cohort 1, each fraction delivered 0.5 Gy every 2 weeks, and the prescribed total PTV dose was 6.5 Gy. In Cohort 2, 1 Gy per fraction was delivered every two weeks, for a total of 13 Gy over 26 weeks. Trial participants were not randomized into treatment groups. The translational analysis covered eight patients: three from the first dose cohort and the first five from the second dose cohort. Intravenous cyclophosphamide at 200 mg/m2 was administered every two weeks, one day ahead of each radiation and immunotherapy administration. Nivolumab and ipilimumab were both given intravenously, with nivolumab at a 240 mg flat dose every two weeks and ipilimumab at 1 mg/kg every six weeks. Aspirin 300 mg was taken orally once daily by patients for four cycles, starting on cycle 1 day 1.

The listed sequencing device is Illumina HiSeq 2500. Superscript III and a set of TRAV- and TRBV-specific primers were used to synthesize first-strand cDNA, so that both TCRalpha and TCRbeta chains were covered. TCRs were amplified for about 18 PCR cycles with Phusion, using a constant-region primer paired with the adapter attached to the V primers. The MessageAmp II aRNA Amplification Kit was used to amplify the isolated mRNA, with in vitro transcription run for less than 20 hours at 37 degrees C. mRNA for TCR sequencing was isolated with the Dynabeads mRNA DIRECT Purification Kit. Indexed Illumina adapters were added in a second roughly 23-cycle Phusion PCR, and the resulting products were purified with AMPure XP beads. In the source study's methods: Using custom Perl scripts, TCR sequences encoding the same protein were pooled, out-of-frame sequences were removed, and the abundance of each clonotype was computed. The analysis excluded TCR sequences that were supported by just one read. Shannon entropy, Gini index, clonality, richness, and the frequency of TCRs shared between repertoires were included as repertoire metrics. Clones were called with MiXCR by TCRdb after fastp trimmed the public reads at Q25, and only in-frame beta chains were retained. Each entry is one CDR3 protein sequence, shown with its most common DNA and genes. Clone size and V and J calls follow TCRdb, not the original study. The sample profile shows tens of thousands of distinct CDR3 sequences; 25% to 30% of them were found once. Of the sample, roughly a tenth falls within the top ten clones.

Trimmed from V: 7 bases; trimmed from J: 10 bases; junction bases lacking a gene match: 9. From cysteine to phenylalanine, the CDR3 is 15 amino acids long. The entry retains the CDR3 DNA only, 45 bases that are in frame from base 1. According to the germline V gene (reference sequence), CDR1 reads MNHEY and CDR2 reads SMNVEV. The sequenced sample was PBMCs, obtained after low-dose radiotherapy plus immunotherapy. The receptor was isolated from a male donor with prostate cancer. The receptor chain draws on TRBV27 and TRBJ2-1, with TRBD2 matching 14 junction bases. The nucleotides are TGTGCCAGCAAGGGACTAGCGGGGGTGCTTAAAGAGCAGTTCTTC. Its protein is CASKGLAGVLKEQFF.